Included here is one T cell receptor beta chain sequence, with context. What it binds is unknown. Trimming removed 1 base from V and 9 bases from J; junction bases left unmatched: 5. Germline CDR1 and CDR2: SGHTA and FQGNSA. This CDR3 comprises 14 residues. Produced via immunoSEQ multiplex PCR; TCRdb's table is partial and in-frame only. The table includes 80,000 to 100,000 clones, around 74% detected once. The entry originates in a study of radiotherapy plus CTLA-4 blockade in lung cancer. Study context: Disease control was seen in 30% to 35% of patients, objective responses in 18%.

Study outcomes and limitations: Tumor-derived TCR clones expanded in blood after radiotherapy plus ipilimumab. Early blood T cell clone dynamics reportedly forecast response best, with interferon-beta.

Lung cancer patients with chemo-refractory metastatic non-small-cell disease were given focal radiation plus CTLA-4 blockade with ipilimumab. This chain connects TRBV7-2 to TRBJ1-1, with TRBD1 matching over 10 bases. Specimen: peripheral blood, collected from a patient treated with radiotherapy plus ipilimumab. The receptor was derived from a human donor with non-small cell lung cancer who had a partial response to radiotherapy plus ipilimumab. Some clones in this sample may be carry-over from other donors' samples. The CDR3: CASSLVGQGDKAFF. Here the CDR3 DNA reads TGTGCCAGCAGCTTAGTCGGACAGGGGGATAAAGCTTTCTTT.